This T cell receptor (beta chain) was observed in a study of glioma-infiltrating T cells after dendritic cell vaccination. The length of the CDR3 is 14 residues. In germline, CDR1 is SGHDT, CDR2 YYEEEE. J lost 5 bases, V lost 4 bases, and 7 bases had no gene match. Sequencing used immunoSEQ multiplex PCR; TCRdb keeps in-frame clones, though not all of them. The repertoire holds 75,000 to 85,000 clones, with about nine tenths as singletons. The time point is: after dendritic cell vaccination, including at tumor progression/relapse. The clonotype was recovered from a human donor with glioblastoma. The sequencing used blood, collected after dendritic cell vaccination. The J gene is TRBJ1-2, the V gene TRBV5-6; 8 bases are a match to TRBD1. DNA of the CDR3: TGTGCCAGCAGCATGGACAGGGCAGGATATGGCTACACCTTC. Residues: CASSMDRAGYGYTF.